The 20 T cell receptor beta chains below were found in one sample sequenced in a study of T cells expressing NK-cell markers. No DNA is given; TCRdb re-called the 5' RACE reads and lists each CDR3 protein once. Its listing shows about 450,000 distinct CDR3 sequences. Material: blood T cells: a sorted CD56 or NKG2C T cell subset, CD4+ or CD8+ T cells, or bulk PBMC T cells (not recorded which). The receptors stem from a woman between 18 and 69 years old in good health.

The CDR3 reads CSLGQALNTDTQYF. The chain joins TRBV29-1 to TRBJ2-3; TCRdb's assignment of TRBD1 cannot be checked, as there is no DNA. From germline, CDR1 is SQVTM and CDR2 ANQGSEA. The CDR3 loop spans 14 amino acids.

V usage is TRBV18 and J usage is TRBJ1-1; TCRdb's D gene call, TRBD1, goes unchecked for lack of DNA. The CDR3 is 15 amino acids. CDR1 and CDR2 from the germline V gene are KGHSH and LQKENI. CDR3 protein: CASSPAPADRVEAFF.

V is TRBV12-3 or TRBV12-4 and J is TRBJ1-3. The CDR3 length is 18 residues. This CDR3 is CASLFGMTPSFSGNTIYF.

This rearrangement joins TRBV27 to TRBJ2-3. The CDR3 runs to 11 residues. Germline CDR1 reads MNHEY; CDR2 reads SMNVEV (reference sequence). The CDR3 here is CASSFGYTQYF.

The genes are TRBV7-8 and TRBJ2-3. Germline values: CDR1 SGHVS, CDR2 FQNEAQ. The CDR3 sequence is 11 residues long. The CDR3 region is CASVSPDTQYF.

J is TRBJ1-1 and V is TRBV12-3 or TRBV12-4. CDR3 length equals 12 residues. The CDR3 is CASSWVNTEAFF.

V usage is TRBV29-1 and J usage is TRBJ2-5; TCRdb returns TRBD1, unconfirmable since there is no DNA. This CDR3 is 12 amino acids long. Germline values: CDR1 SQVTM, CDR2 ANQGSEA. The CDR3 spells CSVASGEETQYF.

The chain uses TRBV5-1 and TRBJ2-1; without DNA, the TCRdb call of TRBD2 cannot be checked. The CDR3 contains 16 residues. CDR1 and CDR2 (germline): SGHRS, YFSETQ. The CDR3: CASSPGTSGAENEQFF.

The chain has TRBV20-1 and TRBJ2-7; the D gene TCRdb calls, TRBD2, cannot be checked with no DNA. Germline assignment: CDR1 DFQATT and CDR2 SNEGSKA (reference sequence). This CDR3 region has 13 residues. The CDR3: CSANKTPLHEQYF.

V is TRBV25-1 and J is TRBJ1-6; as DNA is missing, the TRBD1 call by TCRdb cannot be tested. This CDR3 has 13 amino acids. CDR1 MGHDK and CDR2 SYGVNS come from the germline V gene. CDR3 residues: CARGDRSNSPLHF. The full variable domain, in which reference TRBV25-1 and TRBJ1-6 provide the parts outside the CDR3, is EADIYQTPRYLVIGTGKKITLECSQTMGHDKMYWYQQDPGMELHLIHYSYGVNSTEKGDLSSESTVSRIRTEHFPLTLESARPSHTSQYLCARGDRSNSPLHFGNGTRLTVT.

The CDR3 reads CASSFVDRNQETQYF. The V gene is TRBV5-6, the J gene TRBJ2-5. Germline loops: CDR1 SGHDT, CDR2 YYEEEE. This CDR3 is built from 15 residues.

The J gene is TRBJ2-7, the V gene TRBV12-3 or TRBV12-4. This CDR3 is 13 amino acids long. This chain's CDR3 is CASRADTRYEQYF.

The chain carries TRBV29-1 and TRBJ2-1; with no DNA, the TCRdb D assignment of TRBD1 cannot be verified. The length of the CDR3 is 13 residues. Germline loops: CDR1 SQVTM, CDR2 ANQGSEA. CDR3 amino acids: CSVDGTVYNEQFF.

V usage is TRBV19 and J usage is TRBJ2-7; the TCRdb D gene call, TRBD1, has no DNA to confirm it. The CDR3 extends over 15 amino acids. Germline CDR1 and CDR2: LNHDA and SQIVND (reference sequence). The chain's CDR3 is CASSILRQGDYEQYF.

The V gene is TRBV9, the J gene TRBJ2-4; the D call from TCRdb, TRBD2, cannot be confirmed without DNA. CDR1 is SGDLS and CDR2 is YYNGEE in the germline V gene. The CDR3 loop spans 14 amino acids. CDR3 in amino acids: CASSGLAGQNIQYF.

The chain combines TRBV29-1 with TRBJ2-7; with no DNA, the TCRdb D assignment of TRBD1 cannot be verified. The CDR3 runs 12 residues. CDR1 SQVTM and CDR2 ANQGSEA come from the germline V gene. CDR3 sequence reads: CSVAWDHWEQYF.

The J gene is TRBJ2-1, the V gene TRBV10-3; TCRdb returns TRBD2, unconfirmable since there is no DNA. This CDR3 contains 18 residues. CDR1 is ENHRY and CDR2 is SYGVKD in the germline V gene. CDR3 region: CAISEWSPLAGPYNEQFF.

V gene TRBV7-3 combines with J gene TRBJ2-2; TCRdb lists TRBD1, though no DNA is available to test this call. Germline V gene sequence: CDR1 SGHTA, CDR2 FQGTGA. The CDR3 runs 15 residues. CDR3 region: CVSSAGGPNTGELFF.

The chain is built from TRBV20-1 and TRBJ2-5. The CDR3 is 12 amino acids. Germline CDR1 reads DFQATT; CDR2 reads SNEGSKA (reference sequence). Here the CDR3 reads CSARDSQETQYF.

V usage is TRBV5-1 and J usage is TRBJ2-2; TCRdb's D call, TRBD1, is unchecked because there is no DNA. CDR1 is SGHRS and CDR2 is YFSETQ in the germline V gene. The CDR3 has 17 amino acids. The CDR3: CASSLPPQVWSTGELFF. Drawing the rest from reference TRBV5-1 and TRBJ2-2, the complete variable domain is KAGVTQTPRYLIKTRGQQVTLSCSPISGHRSVSWYQQTPGQGLQFLFEYFSETQRNKGNFPGRFSGRQFSNSRSEMNVSTLELGDSALYLCASSLPPQVWSTGELFFGEGSRLTVL.